Listed here is a single T cell receptor (beta chain). The antigen it recognizes is unknown. There are no base qualities to consult, and no much larger clone falls within one base. In total, more than 500 healthy bone marrow donors made up the cohort. All cohort members were sampled while nominally healthy, although unrecorded immune exposures were likely present. The donor was CMV seropositive and was included in the group of 250 to 350 seropositive cohort members. Every donor gave a peripheral blood sample, and the peripheral blood mononuclear cells from that sample were used for TCR beta sequencing. The Qiagen DNeasy Blood Extraction Kit was used to extract genomic DNA from the blood cell samples. This specimen comes from a study of cytomegalovirus exposure and HLA in healthy donors (dated by TCRdb to 2016 to 2017). Regarding the study in general: An earlier analysis of about 530 of the donors reported 250 to 300 Gb of sequence data and around 120 million unique TCR beta sequences obtained from approximately 180 million T cells. In a later genetic analysis, genome-wide SNP genotypes for about 55% of the roughly 700 donors were used, and that subset was treated as a discovery cohort. The study profiled the T cell repertoires of about 720 subjects by immunosequencing and related them to cytomegalovirus serostatus. Donor age, sex, ethnicity and CMV serostatus were compiled together with the repertoire data. An early release covering around 630 HLA-typed donors comprised about 310 gigabases of sequencing data and around 86 million unique TCR sequences. Among 300 to 500 genotyped donors of the cohort, an average of approximately 220,000 unique TCR beta nucleotide sequences was sequenced per donor, of which about 19% were non-productive. An earlier analysis of several hundred of the donors applied high-throughput TCR beta sequencing to assess whether each TCR beta V gene segment acted as functional or pseudogenic. To study patterns of TCR occurrence, a later analysis re-analyzed previously published TCR beta repertoires from around 700 donors and added high-resolution HLA genotyping. The study combined high-throughput TCR immunosequencing, statistical association of individual TCRs with disease status, and machine learning to predict cytomegalovirus infection status. Of the roughly 390 genotyped donors, approximately 82% fell in the genetic ancestry cluster associated with self-reported Caucasian donors. The study aimed to test whether cataloging public T cell receptors could reveal signatures of past pathogen exposure. A separate validation cohort of some 130 different subjects was used in addition to the approximately 700-subject first cohort. HLA typing included class I and class II loci at four-digit resolution. Every discovery cohort repertoire had been produced on one sequencing platform. The later analysis used no new phenotypic data to find candidate immune exposures, relying instead on TCR beta sequences and their occurrence across donors. A handful of DR-DQ haplotypes were treated as single units for association and clustering because of strong linkage in the cohort. Typing coverage differed by locus: A, B, C, DRB1 and DQB1 were typed in roughly 620-630 donors, DQA1 in 522, DPA1 in over 600, and DPB1 in just under 480.

Study-wide findings and limitations: In both the original and validation cohorts, the classifier was reported to diagnose cytomegalovirus status with high specificity and sensitivity. An earlier analysis of approximately 500 of the donors showed that most TCR beta V segments appeared in productive rearrangements either about 87% or about 30% of the time, which broadly matched IMGT annotations. A later analysis found that HLA-associated TCR beta chains were more clonally expanded and had lower generation probabilities than equally common non-associated chains. When HLA alleles, especially DR and DQ, strongly co-occurred, attributing TCR associations to individual alleles was difficult. In vitro tests confirmed that three of the cytomegalovirus-associated TCR beta chains recognize cytomegalovirus antigens. The study listed 164 TCR beta chains as associated with cytomegalovirus. In a later analysis, most CMV-associated TCR beta chains were found to appear HLA-restricted, with HLA associations seemingly driven largely by CMV exposure. A further reported finding was that TCR beta sequences accurately predicted the HLA-A and HLA-B alleles for most subjects in the first cohort. HLA typing was unavailable for some donors at each locus, so association tests used only the typed subset. Presence/absence analyses assumed roughly uniform sequencing depth across donors, an assumption that may not hold. Compared with the approximately 710-donor mean, donors in an Asian-associated ancestry cluster had fewer N-insertions in productive TCRs, according to a later genetic analysis. An association between a missense DCLRE1C variant and V-gene and J-gene trimming of TCR beta chains was found in a later genetic analysis and replicated in an independent cohort. According to the authors, the approach could potentially be generalized to other disease states and immunological phenotypes. A later analysis found that TCR association rates varied across HLA loci, with DRB1 alleles showing the most associated TCRs and HLA-C alleles the fewest. Correlated functional status among segregating V segments might be attributable to linkage disequilibrium, but an unknown experimental factor could not be ruled out. For the cohort, immune exposure information was limited to CMV serostatus. The sequencing pipeline was judged likely to have produced a cluster of highly shared sequence variants as a technical artifact. Only TCR beta chains were sequenced in this cohort, and the absence of alpha or paired-chain data limited detectable features. While some public TCRs were present in many individuals, most TCR sequences turned up only very rarely across donors. In a later analysis, several top co-occurrence clusters were reported to appear linked to parvovirus B19, influenza, CMV and Epstein-Barr virus. Roughly 17 rarely observed V segments, including chromosome 9 orphons, were excluded from the earlier analysis of several hundred of the donors because counts were too low. Specific HLA alleles were associated with roughly 17,000 TCR beta sequences at a false discovery rate of 0.05 in a later analysis.

Library prep was done by the immunoSEQ multiplex PCR assay. The multiplex PCR relied on a mix of 60 forward primers for TCR Vbeta segments and 13 reverse primers for TCR Jbeta segments. A multiplex PCR assay on genomic DNA amplified the CDR3 region of rearranged TCR beta genes. Amplified TCR beta libraries were sequenced as 87-base-pair reads on the Illumina HiSeq System. In the source study's methods: A later analysis tallied roughly 80 million unique TCR beta chains across the 600 to 700 repertoires, and about 10 million of those chains were shared by two or more donors. Raw reads were error-corrected and collapsed into unique sequences by a nearest-neighbor algorithm in which closely related sequences were merged to remove PCR and sequencing errors. CDR3 sequences were aligned to IMGT reference sequences to assign V, D and J gene segments. Each retained sequence needed at least a six-nucleotide match to both a V gene segment and a J gene segment. A rearrangement counted as productive if the CDR3 had no stop codons and remained in frame with V and J, and every other rearrangement counted as non-productive. Following IMGT convention, CDR3 was defined as the stretch from the second conserved V-encoded cysteine up to the conserved J-encoded phenylalanine. The earlier analysis of a few hundred of the donors excluded any sequence lacking an unambiguous match to a single V gene segment. In an earlier analysis of more than 500 of the donors, a V segment was called functional when productive rearrangements were above 56.7%, and segregating when the standard deviation between donors exceeded 5%. A statistical classification framework was built for diagnosing cytomegalovirus status from the catalog of TCR beta chain sequences. In a later analysis, TCR nucleotide sequences were compared against IMGT/GENE-DB human TR gene sequences so that V and J genes could be assigned. A later analysis assigned CDR3 sequences and most-parsimonious VDJ recombination scenarios with the TCRdist pipeline. In a later analysis, every TCR beta chain was defined by the combination of its CDR3 amino acid sequence and its V-gene family, and reads without a unique V-gene family were dropped. As a way to deal with suspected cross-contamination and a sequencing artifact, a later analysis dropped more than 500 nucleotide sequences that were highly shared and had low generation probability. A later analysis calculated a clonal expansion index for each public chain from normalized within-repertoire ranks of inferred template counts. In a later analysis, generation probabilities were computed with a VDJ recombination model fitted to out-of-frame rearrangements, and the resulting probabilities were checked against IGoR. In a later analysis, TCR-TCR, TCR-HLA and TCR-CMV co-occurrence was scored with hypergeometric tests, and a repertoire-size bias correction was applied to TCR pairs. To estimate false discovery rates, a later analysis permuted the HLA or CMV assignments 20 times. A later analysis grouped co-occurring TCRs with DBSCAN, adding TCRdist sequence similarity when clustering within HLA-allele-positive subsets. Co-occurrence clustering excluded repertoires with fewer than 30,000 or more than 120,000 public chains, plus five with anomalous nucleotide sharing. The table comes from immuneACCESS by way of TCRdb, which keeps in-frame sequences with V and J called. Part of the clones is missing from these tables; in studies checked, under half for an unresolved V gene and the rest for unknown reasons. V, J and clone size reflect that table, while D and trimming were determined from the DNA. In this sample the table shows 150,000 to 200,000 clones, roughly four fifths of which occur a single time. 4.9% of the sample comes from the top ten.

Sequenced input: PBMCs. This TCR derives from a young woman in good health and CMV-seropositive.

The nucleotides read TGTGCCAGCATGAGTTCAGGGCAGGCCCACGAGCAGTACTTC. Its product reads: CASMSSGQAHEQYF. The chain joins TRBV6-1 to TRBJ2-7, and perhaps TRBD1 as D gene, on 5 matching bases. Via the germline V gene, CDR1 is MNHNS and CDR2 SASEGT. Relative to germline, V is 7 bases shorter and J is 5 bases shorter, with 18 bases between their ends. The CDR3 spans 14 residues, from the cysteine through the phenylalanine. CDR3 DNA only is kept here, 42 bases in frame from base 1.